Below are 16 T cell receptor beta chains sequenced from a single sample in a study of T cell repertoires in cytomegalovirus infection. TCRdb re-derived calls from the reads in MiXCR, one entry per CDR3 protein. The data hold fewer than 950,000 distinct CDR3 sequences, with approximately 30% observed a single time. For these receptors, no antigen is known. The specimen comprised cultured CD8+ T cells from PBMCs, sampled from culture after CMV antigen stimulation. Every receptor here comes from a human donor in good health (CMV status not recorded). Some clones in this sample may be carry-over from other donors' samples.

This clonotype was counted between two and nine times. This rearrangement joins TRBV19 to TRBJ1-1; D unclear. V gave up 5 bases and J gave up 0 bases, with 16 bases separating them. The length of the CDR3 is 16 residues. From germline, CDR1 is LNHDA and CDR2 SQIVND (reference sequence). CDR3 nucleotide sequence: TGTGCCAGTAGTTCCAGTTTTAGGAGGGTGAACACTGAAGCTTTCTTT. Its translation is CASSSSFRRVNTEAFF.

This clonotype was seen a handful of times. This chain joins TRBV6-1 and TRBJ2-1; TRBD2 matches at 12 bases. This CDR3 is built from 17 residues. The germline V gene has CDR1 MNHNS and CDR2 SASEGT. J lost 8 bases, V lost 5 bases, and 13 bases had no gene match. DNA of the CDR3: TGTGCCAGCAGTCTAAGACTAGCGGGGGCCCTAGGGGATGAGCAGTTCTTC. It codes for CASSLRLAGALGDEQFF.

This clonotype showed up just a few times. Here the CDR3 DNA reads TGTGCCAGTAGTGAGGTCACCCTCGACACTGAAGCTTTCTTT. Residues: CASSEVTLDTEAFF. This chain joins TRBV19 and TRBJ1-1; unclear D gene. V gave up 5 bases and J gave up 3 bases, with 13 bases separating them. Germline V gives CDR1 LNHDA, CDR2 SQIVND (reference sequence). The CDR3 spans 14 residues.

This clonotype was seen a handful of times. This sequence joins TRBV12-3 or TRBV12-4 and TRBJ1-1; possibly TRBD1 for D (5 bases). Trimming stripped 5 bases from V and 3 bases from J, with 10 bases between. The CDR3 contains 13 residues. This CDR3 is CASSALGDTEAFF. In DNA form, the CDR3 reads TGTGCCAGCAGTGCGTTAGGGGACACTGAAGCTTTCTTT.

For this clonotype: This may be a read error, as it is one base from a much larger clone. The chain links TRBV12-3 or TRBV12-4 to TRBJ2-7; no definite D call. This CDR3 comprises 13 residues. Trimming removed 4 bases at V and 9 bases at J, with 16 bases between. CDR3 sequence reads: CASSSGRVHGQYF. For the CDR3, the DNA is TGTGCCAGCAGTTCGGGCCGAGTCCACGGGCAGTACTTC.

This clonotype was seen a handful of times. The J gene is TRBJ2-1, the V gene TRBV27; D not resolved. Germline loops: CDR1 MNHEY, CDR2 SMNVEV (reference sequence). This CDR3 comprises 14 residues. V was cut by 2 bases and J by 5 bases, with 10 bases left in between. The CDR3 here is CASSLIPLNNEQFF. CDR3 bases: TGTGCCAGCAGTTTAATTCCGCTTAACAATGAGCAGTTCTTC.

The CDR3 reads CASSFTWSGGRNEQFF. CDR3 nucleotides: TGTGCCAGCAGCTTTACTTGGAGCGGGGGTAGGAATGAGCAGTTCTTC. The chain is built from TRBV11-2 and TRBJ2-1; 8 bases agree with TRBD2. Per germline, CDR1 SGHAT and CDR2 FQNNGV. Unmatched junction bases numbered 11, after V lost 3 bases and J lost 7 bases. The CDR3 consists of 16 residues.

The V gene is TRBV12-3 or TRBV12-4, the J gene TRBJ2-3, with 7 bases fitting TRBD1. The CDR3 is 14 residues long. After removal of 5 bases from V and 5 bases from J, the junction contained 7 bases not matched to a gene. The CDR3 nucleotides read TGTGCCAGCAGTCCTGACAGGGTGGTAGATACGCAGTATTTT. Translation gives CASSPDRVVDTQYF.

The gene calls are TRBV4-1 and TRBJ2-1, with 7 bases identical to TRBD1. The CDR3 has 15 amino acids. V lost 8 bases and J lost 4; bases outside the gene matches: 11. Per the germline V gene, CDR1 is MGHRA and CDR2 is YSYEKL. For the CDR3, the DNA is TGCGCCAGCTCCACTCAAGGGACAGCTTACAATGAGCAGTTCTTC. Amino acid sequence: CASSTQGTAYNEQFF.

V usage is TRBV7-9 and J usage is TRBJ1-2; TRBD1 matches at 12 bases. CDR3 length: 15 residues. Germline V gene data show CDR1 as SEHNR and CDR2 as FQNEAQ (reference sequence). Trimming took 4 bases from V and 4 from J; bases not matched to a gene: 4. CDR3 DNA: TGTGCCAGCAGCTCGGGACAGGGGGCTATCTATGGCTACACCTTC. Translating it yields CASSSGQGAIYGYTF. The variable domain in full, with the rest retrieved from reference TRBV7-9 and TRBJ1-2, is DTGVSQNPRHKITKRGQNVTFRCDPISEHNRLYWYRQTLGQGPEFLTYFQNEAQLEKSRLLSDRFSAERPKGSFSTLEIQRTEQGDSAMYLCASSSGQGAIYGYTFGSGTRLTVV.

The chain carries TRBV19 and TRBJ1-2; 8 bases line up with TRBD1. V gave up 6 bases and J gave up 12 bases; unmatched junction bases: 6. In germline, CDR1 is LNHDA, CDR2 SQIVND (reference sequence). CDR3 length equals 11 residues. CDR3 bases: TGTGCCAGTAGGACAGGGGCCGGCCACACCTTC. It yields the protein CASRTGAGHTF.

This clonotype has a handful of counts. The chain joins TRBV7-6 to TRBJ2-7; 8 bases are a match to TRBD1. V trimming: 1 base; J trimming: 7 bases; junction bases outside the gene matches: 9. The germline V gene has CDR1 SGHVS and CDR2 FNYEAQ. The CDR3 sequence is 15 residues long. CDR3: CASSLGQDRAEEQYF. The CDR3 DNA reads as TGTGCCAGCAGCTTAGGGCAGGACAGGGCGGAGGAGCAGTACTTC.

The chain combines TRBV12-3 or TRBV12-4 with TRBJ2-7; no reliable D call. The CDR3 runs to 11 residues. V gave up 6 bases and J gave up 5 bases, with 8 bases separating them. In DNA form, the CDR3 reads TGTGCCAGCAGGGGCCCCCACGAGCAGTACTTC. Translated: CASRGPHEQYF.

The V and J genes are TRBV12-3 or TRBV12-4 and TRBJ1-4; 9 nucleotides line up with TRBD1. Losses at the gene ends were 6 bases for V and 8 bases for J; bases not matched to a gene: 10. The CDR3 loop spans 15 amino acids. Here the CDR3 reads CASRMTGGGKEKLFF. Written as DNA, the CDR3 is TGTGCCAGCAGAATGACAGGGGGTGGGAAGGAAAAACTGTTTTTT.

This clonotype was counted many times. This chain connects TRBV7-2 to TRBJ2-1; maybe TRBD2 (5 bases). CDR1 and CDR2 (germline): SGHTA, FQGNSA. This CDR3 region has 16 residues. The ends were cut back, 4 bases at V and 2 bases at J, with 15 bases in the middle. The CDR3 region has the DNA TGTGCCAGCAGCTCAAAAGCGGAGCGCCCCTACAATGAGCAGTTCTTC. Translated, it gives CASSSKAERPYNEQFF.

In this sample, this clonotype turned up many times. This chain links TRBV12-3 or TRBV12-4 with TRBJ2-5, with TRBD1 matching 7 bases. CDR3 length equals 17 residues. J lost 5 bases, V lost 7 bases, and 19 bases had no gene match. The CDR3 here is CASTQGDSIRGLETQYF. The CDR3 region has the DNA TGTGCCAGCACCCAAGGGGACAGTATCAGAGGTCTGGAGACCCAGTACTTC.